This T cell receptor (beta chain) was recovered during a study of CD8+CD57+ T cells in acquired aplastic anemia. Genomic DNA served as template for TCR beta VDJ and CDR3 profiling. MiXCR, applied by TCRdb to the reads, yields one record per CDR3 protein. The data contain 250,000 to 350,000 distinct CDR3 sequences, roughly 61% of them singletons. Flow cytometry had shown expanded CD8+CD57+ cells in the patients chosen for sequencing. The source of this sequence is a human donor with aplastic anemia. Sequencing was carried out using sorted CD4+, CD8+, or CD8+CD57+ T cells (not recorded which) from PBMCs.

This CDR3 reads CASSSPGLAETQYF. CDR3 bases: TGCGCCAGCAGTTCACCGGGACTAGCAGAGACCCAGTACTTC. This chain links TRBV10-1 with TRBJ2-5, with 9 bases matching TRBD2. The CDR3 totals 14 residues. Trimming took 5 bases from V and 4 from J; bases not matched to a gene: 5. The germline CDR1 and CDR2 sequences are WNHNN and SYGVQD (reference sequence).